The 31 T cell receptor beta chains below were found in one sample sequenced in a study of blood T cells in healthy people across ages. A second roughly 6 to 12 cycle PCR used barcoded and J-beta primers. In TCRdb, the 5' RACE reads were re-called with MiXCR into one record per CDR3 protein. This sample has approximately 1,000,000 distinct CDR3 sequences, with roughly two fifths found just once. The sequencing sample was made of blood. The receptors stem from a man aged 18 to 30 in good health.

This chain uses TRBV12-3 or TRBV12-4 with TRBJ2-1; possibly TRBD2 for D (7 bases). The CDR3 is made up of 21 amino acids. V was cut by 3 bases and J by 6 bases, with 33 bases left in between. The CDR3 DNA follows: TGTGCCAGCAGTTTCGGCTTGAGGAGACTAGCCAAAGGGGGGATCTCCAATGAGCAGTTCTTC. It translates to CASSFGLRRLAKGGISNEQFF.

V is TRBV5-1 and J is TRBJ2-1; 7 bases line up with TRBD1. Per the germline V gene, CDR1 is SGHRS and CDR2 is YFSETQ. The CDR3 has 16 amino acids. V lost 4 bases and J lost 2; bases outside the gene matches: 9. CDR3 protein: CASSPTGDGAYNEQFF. The CDR3, as DNA: TGCGCCAGCAGCCCCACAGGGGATGGGGCCTACAATGAGCAGTTCTTC. The entire variable domain, with the rest obtained from reference TRBV5-1 and TRBJ2-1, is as follows: KAGVTQTPRYLIKTRGQQVTLSCSPISGHRSVSWYQQTPGQGLQFLFEYFSETQRNKGNFPGRFSGRQFSNSRSEMNVSTLELGDSALYLCASSPTGDGAYNEQFFGPGTRLTVL.

CDR3 nucleotide sequence: TGCGCCAGCAGCCAAGAGGACAGGGGTAGGGCCTACAATGAGCAGTTCTTC. Protein sequence: CASSQEDRGRAYNEQFF. This sequence joins TRBV4-3 and TRBJ2-1; TRBD1 matches at 9 bases. V was pared by 0 bases and J by 2 bases, with 5 bases of the junction left unmatched. This CDR3 is 17 amino acids long. The germline V gene has CDR1 LGHNA and CDR2 YSLEER.

This chain uses TRBV3-1 with TRBJ2-3; D is possibly TRBD1 (6 bases). Germline V lookup: CDR1 LGHDT, CDR2 YNNKEL (reference sequence). The CDR3 spans 15 residues. Trimming pared 1 base from V and 6 bases from J, leaving 14 bases between. CDR3 sequence (DNA): TGTGCCAGCAGCCAAGGGGTACAGGGCTTGGATACGCAGTATTTT. Translated, it gives CASSQGVQGLDTQYF.

The J gene is TRBJ1-1, the V gene TRBV20-1; D is perhaps TRBD1 (5 bases). Per the germline V gene, CDR1 is DFQATT and CDR2 is SNEGSKA (reference sequence). V was cut by 0 bases and J by 4 bases, with 12 bases left in between. The CDR3 sequence is 14 residues long. The DNA for the CDR3 is TGCAGTGCTAGAGATCTTAGGGGAGGCACTGAAGCTTTCTTT. The encoded protein is CSARDLRGGTEAFF.

J is TRBJ1-2 and V is TRBV29-1; D gene ambiguous. The V gene's germline CDR1 is SQVTM and CDR2 ANQGSEA. The CDR3 has 12 residues. Trimming pared 2 bases from V and 5 bases from J, leaving 9 bases between. CDR3 coding DNA: TGCAGCGTTGAAAGCAATGGGTATGGCTACACCTTC. Its protein is CSVESNGYGYTF.

The gene calls are TRBV20-1 and TRBJ2-3, with D unclear. This CDR3 spans 14 amino acids. Germline loops: CDR1 DFQATT, CDR2 SNEGSKA (reference sequence). Trimming removed 4 bases from V and 0 bases from J, with 11 bases in between. Here the CDR3 DNA reads TGCAGTGCTAACATTATCCTTAGCACAGATACGCAGTATTTT. As protein: CSANIILSTDTQYF.

The rearrangement joins TRBV2 to TRBJ2-5; tentative D call: TRBD2 (6 bases). The CDR3 runs 15 residues. Germline V gene lookup returns CDR1 SNHLY and CDR2 FYNNEI. V lost 0 bases to trimming and J lost 0 bases, with 8 bases between them. CDR3 sequence (DNA): TGTGCCAGCAGTGAAGCGGGAGGCAACCAAGAGACCCAGTACTTC. This gives the protein CASSEAGGNQETQYF.

The chain joins TRBV4-3 to TRBJ2-7, with TRBD2 as a possible D gene (6 bases). V lost 0 bases and J lost 0, with 15 bases in between. Germline lookup yields CDR1 LGHNA and CDR2 YSLEER. This CDR3 has 17 amino acids. In nucleotides, the CDR3 is TGCGCCAGCAGCCAAGAAATTGTCTCCGGGAGCTCCTACGAGCAGTACTTC. As protein: CASSQEIVSGSSYEQYF.

This clonotype was seen only a few times. The CDR3 sequence: CSAQRTGGGQPQHF. Here the CDR3 DNA reads TGCAGTGCCCAGAGGACAGGGGGGGGTCAGCCCCAGCATTTT. V gene TRBV20-1 combines with J gene TRBJ1-5, with 10 bases lining up with TRBD1. The trim removed 6 bases at V and 6 bases at J, leaving 8 bases unmatched. Germline values: CDR1 DFQATT, CDR2 SNEGSKA (reference sequence). The CDR3 consists of 14 residues.

This sequence joins TRBV20-1 and TRBJ2-7; a weak D match, TRBD2 (7 bases). The CDR3 covers 13 residues. The ends were cut back, 3 bases at V and 7 bases at J, with 16 bases in the middle. In germline, CDR1 is DFQATT, CDR2 SNEGSKA (reference sequence). DNA for the CDR3: TGCAGTGCTAGTCGTGGGGGGGCGGATGAGCAGTACTTC. It specifies CSASRGGADEQYF.

The V call is TRBV25-1, the J call TRBJ1-6, with a possible D match to TRBD1 (6 bases). There are 13 residues in the CDR3. Germline CDR1 reads MGHDK; CDR2 reads SYGVNS. Between the trimmed V and J ends, which lost 7 bases and 4 bases, there was a span of 8 bases. The CDR3 region has the DNA TGTGCCAGCATGGACAGTTATAATTCACCCCTCCACTTT. Translation gives CASMDSYNSPLHF.

This clonotype was seen only a few times. This rearrangement joins TRBV12-3 or TRBV12-4 to TRBJ2-7; D possibly uses TRBD1 or TRBD2 (5 bases each). This CDR3 is 10 amino acids long. Trimming took 10 bases from V and 7 from J, leaving 11 bases between them. CDR3 loop: CAIAGGEQYF. In DNA, the CDR3 is TGTGCCATCGCTGGGGGTGAGCAGTACTTC.

V usage is TRBV20-1 and J usage is TRBJ1-5; D is unclear. CDR3 length equals 17 residues. Germline V gene data show CDR1 as DFQATT and CDR2 as SNEGSKA (reference sequence). V lost 3 bases and J lost 0, with 18 bases in between. The CDR3 DNA reads as TGCAGTGCTAGTCGGGGTGCCGATTTGTATAGCAATCAGCCCCAGCATTTT. This codes for CSASRGADLYSNQPQHF.

This clonotype came up a few times. This chain joins TRBV20-1 and TRBJ1-2, with D unclear. The CDR3 extends over 16 amino acids. The V gene lost 5 bases and the J gene lost 4 bases, with 23 bases spanning the gap. The germline CDR1 and CDR2 sequences are DFQATT and SNEGSKA (reference sequence). The CDR3 bases are TGCAGTGCTCCGCGGCCGTATAGCCAACCAGTCTATGGCTACACCTTC. As protein: CSAPRPYSQPVYGYTF.

The chain uses TRBV6-2 or TRBV6-3 and TRBJ2-3, with a tentative D call TRBD2 (6 bases). The CDR3 contains 14 residues. Germline V gene lookup returns CDR1 MNHEY and CDR2 SVGEGT. Trimming took 2 bases from V and 6 from J, leaving 12 bases between them. CDR3 residues: CASSYLGLTDTQYF. The CDR3 bases are TGTGCCAGCAGTTACCTGGGACTGACGGATACGCAGTATTTT.

V and J are TRBV11-3 and TRBJ2-3; 10 nucleotides agree with TRBD1. The CDR3 is made up of 15 amino acids. Germline V gene lookup returns CDR1 SGHNT and CDR2 YENEEA. V shed 5 bases and J 2 bases; nucleotides not matched to a gene: 4. CDR3 sequence reads: CASSPGTGATDTQYF. The CDR3 DNA reads TGTGCCAGCAGCCCCGGGACAGGGGCCACAGATACGCAGTATTTT.

The chain is built from TRBV12-3 or TRBV12-4 and TRBJ1-2; D unclear. The CDR3 is made up of 13 amino acids. The V gene lost 1 base and the J gene lost 8 bases, with 11 bases spanning the gap. The CDR3 spells CASSLVDHRGYTF. CDR3 bases: TGTGCCAGCAGTTTAGTGGATCATAGGGGCTACACCTTC.

The table lists this clonotype with a few counts. The DNA of the CDR3 is TGCAGTGCACCAAGGGGGTTCCTAAGCACAGATACGCAGTATTTT. Amino acids: CSAPRGFLSTDTQYF. The V and J genes are TRBV20-1 and TRBJ2-3, with a tentative D call TRBD1 (6 bases). The CDR3 sequence is 15 residues long. The V end was cut by 6 bases, the J end by 0 bases, with 16 bases between. CDR1 is DFQATT, CDR2 SNEGSKA, per germline (reference sequence).

This clonotype was counted between two and nine times. Written as DNA, the CDR3 is TGCAGTGCTCGGACTAGCGGGGGGGTCAACACAGATACGCAGTATTTT. It is translated as CSARTSGGVNTDTQYF. J is TRBJ2-3 and V is TRBV20-1; 15 bases are shared with TRBD2. CDR1 and CDR2 from the germline V gene are DFQATT and SNEGSKA (reference sequence). This CDR3 comprises 16 residues. Unmatched junction bases numbered 5, after V lost 5 bases and J lost 2 bases.

The rearrangement links TRBV6-5 to TRBJ2-1, with D uncertain. Trimming stripped 2 bases from V and 0 bases from J, with 5 bases between. The CDR3 length is 14 residues. In germline, CDR1 is MNHEY, CDR2 SVGAGI. The CDR3 DNA follows: TGTGCCAGCAGTTACGCCAGCTCCTACAATGAGCAGTTCTTC. It translates to CASSYASSYNEQFF.

As DNA, the CDR3 is TGTGCCAGCAGTTTAGGCAGGGCATTAAATGAGCAGTTCTTC. Translated, it gives CASSLGRALNEQFF. The gene calls are TRBV12-3 or TRBV12-4 and TRBJ2-1; D is perhaps TRBD1 (5 bases). V lost 1 base to trimming and J lost 7 bases, with 11 bases between them. The CDR3 sequence is 14 residues long.

This rearrangement joins TRBV20-1 to TRBJ2-5; the D gene could be TRBD1 or TRBD2 (5 bases each). The CDR3 length is 13 residues. Trimming stripped 2 bases from V and 5 bases from J, with 12 bases between. Germline CDR1 is DFQATT and CDR2 is SNEGSKA (reference sequence). The CDR3 coding sequence is TGCAGTGCTAGAAGGGACGTGGGGGAGACCCAGTACTTC. Protein: CSARRDVGETQYF.

This clonotype was detected only a few times. The chain couples TRBV21-1 to TRBJ1-2. TRBV21-1 is a pseudogene. CDR3 length: 13 residues. CDR3 DNA: TGTGCCAGCAGCTCGCTGACGGCCTATGGCTACACCTTC. Its translation is CASSSLTAYGYTF.

The chain is built from TRBV18 and TRBJ1-1, with 11 bases fitting TRBD1. V shed 3 bases, J shed 1 base, and the junction held 4 bases outside the gene matches. This CDR3 has 16 amino acids. The germline V gene has CDR1 KGHSH and CDR2 LQKENI. CDR3 in amino acids: CASSPTGQGENTEAFF. The CDR3 nucleotides read TGTGCCAGCTCACCCACGGGACAGGGGGAGAACACTGAAGCTTTCTTT.

V usage is TRBV11-2 and J usage is TRBJ1-2; the D is unclear. The V and J ends lost 2 bases and 2 bases respectively, with 12 bases between them. Germline values: CDR1 SGHAT, CDR2 FQNNGV. The CDR3 extends over 15 amino acids. CDR3 DNA sequence: TGTGCCAGCAGCTTATCCAGGAACCCAAACTATGGCTACACCTTC. As protein: CASSLSRNPNYGYTF.

The chain carries TRBV7-2 and TRBJ2-5; D unresolved. Germline loops: CDR1 SGHTA, CDR2 FQGNSA. Trimming took 3 bases from V and 6 from J, leaving 14 bases between them. The CDR3 totals 14 residues. The CDR3 loop is CASSLDVPGKTQYF. The CDR3 nucleotides are TGTGCCAGCAGCTTGGACGTACCTGGAAAGACCCAGTACTTC.

Many counts were recorded for this clonotype. This sequence joins TRBV10-3 and TRBJ2-3; D not certain. Between the trimmed V and J ends, which lost 8 bases and 0 bases, there was a span of 12 bases. This CDR3 contains 14 residues. Germline lookup yields CDR1 ENHRY and CDR2 SYGVKD. This CDR3 reads CAISTAQSTDTQYF. The CDR3 coding sequence is TGTGCCATCTCCACAGCCCAGAGCACAGATACGCAGTATTTT.

The J gene is TRBJ2-3, the V gene TRBV12-3 or TRBV12-4; D is tentatively TRBD1 or TRBD2 (5 bases each). Trimming left V 6 bases short and J 5 bases short, with 21 bases between. This CDR3 region has 16 residues. The CDR3 DNA follows: TGTGCCAGCAGCCTCGGGGCTCCCTCGTCCATAGATACGCAGTATTTT. Amino acids: CASSLGAPSSIDTQYF.

This chain links TRBV27 with TRBJ1-3, with a possible D match to TRBD1 (5 bases). The CDR3 consists of 15 residues. Per germline, CDR1 MNHEY and CDR2 SMNVEV (reference sequence). V dropped 7 bases and J dropped 1 base, with 14 bases sitting between them. The CDR3 loop is CASMRGGLSGNTIYF. CDR3 nucleotide sequence: TGTGCCAGCATGAGGGGCGGTTTATCTGGAAACACCATATATTTT.

This sequence joins TRBV24-1 and TRBJ2-1; D might be TRBD1 (5 bases). This CDR3 has 14 residues. Trimming removed 3 bases at V and 7 bases at J, with 12 bases between. Germline-derived CDR1 and CDR2 are KGHDR and SFDVKD. CDR3 amino acids: CATSDNIRDNEQFF. The DNA of the CDR3 is TGTGCCACCAGTGATAATATCAGGGATAATGAGCAGTTCTTC.